This T cell receptor beta chain was obtained from a study of identical twins. TCRdb reanalysed the 5' RACE reads using MiXCR and keeps one entry per CDR3 protein. The table has 550,000 to 700,000 distinct CDR3 sequences, around 21% seen once. Many counts were recorded for this clonotype. Its antigen remains unknown. Overall study results and limits: The degree of excess twin sharing was weaker in beta out-of-frame sequences.

The same sample was also studied in work on T cells expressing NK-cell markers. That paper states: The TCR beta repertoires originated in sorted CD3+CD56+NKG2C+, CD3+CD56+NKG2C- and CD3+CD56-NKG2C+ T cells. HCMV seropositivity marked most of the eight sequenced donors; one was seronegative. Once again these clonotypes came out on top in the CD3+CD56-NKG2C+ fraction of four donors.

The clonotype originates from a woman aged 18-35 years in good health. What was sequenced was PBMCs.

The CDR3 reads CASSPQGVYGYTF. The CDR3 coding sequence is TGTGCCAGCAGTCCGCAGGGGGTCTATGGCTACACCTTC. The J gene is TRBJ1-2, the V gene TRBV5-6; 7 bases are a match to TRBD1. Germline V gene sequence: CDR1 SGHDT, CDR2 YYEEEE. The V gene end was trimmed by 5 bases and the J gene end by 4 bases; junction bases not matched to a gene: 5. The length of the CDR3 is 13 residues.